This T cell receptor (beta chain) was sequenced in a study of T cell clonality in common variable immunodeficiency (dated by TCRdb to the mid-2010s). What the authors observed across the whole study: CVID TCRbeta sequences reportedly showed fewer deletions and N-nucleotide insertions and lacked highly modified clones with 13 or more V deletions. Even though DNA input was the same, control samples had an average of approximately 82,000 unique sequences each, compared with roughly 34,000 in CVID samples. Patient heterogeneity within the CVID cohort put limits on correlating repertoire features with clinical complications. CVID subjects shared fewer TCRbeta clones with each other than healthy controls did (p < 0.0001). Increased TCRbeta clonality was found in CVID subjects compared with healthy controls (t-test p = 0.018), with the increase being most characteristic of about a third of subjects. The authors noted that sequencing repertoires of T cell subpopulations would be needed to clarify what caused the increased clonality in CVID.

This clone showed up many times. Its specific antigen is unknown. The CDR3 end falls 3 residues outside the read, so it is completed with the germline J gene. CVID samples and control samples contributed equivalent amounts of genomic DNA as sequencing input. For every sample, a 60 bp segment covering the rearranged TCRbeta CDR3 region was amplified and then sequenced. The immunoSEQ assay, a bias-corrected multiplex PCR combined with high-throughput sequencing, was used for TCRbeta amplification. Under the source paper's analysis protocol: Every unique nucleotide sequence counted as a clone and was annotated with V, D and J genes, copy number and frequency. Sequences were labeled productive if in frame, and non-productive if out of frame or containing stop codons. As previously described, clonality was calculated on the basis of Shannon's entropy. The predicted amino acid sequences of productive clones were used to derive mean CDR3 Kyte-Doolittle hydropathy. Using the R hclust function, scaled V gene usage was clustered hierarchically with Manhattan distance and complete linkage. Sharing of clones by CDR3 amino acid sequence was evaluated through resampling of 12 repertoires per group over 100 rounds. The repertoires were screened for about 70 published EBV-specific TCRbeta sequences and 200 to 250 published CMV-specific TCRbeta sequences. A couple of CVID samples yielding fewer than 10,000 sequences were excluded from analysis, leaving over 35 CVID repertoires. TCRdb retrieved this table from immuneACCESS and kept in-frame rearrangements only. Not all clones are present; in checked studies, unresolved V genes account for under half, and no reason is known for the remainder. That table furnishes V, J and clone size, whereas the DNA furnished D and trimming. This sample shows under 45,000 clones, and none of them turns up only once. About 1.3% of the sample is held by the ten biggest clonotypes.

Inclusive of the bounding cysteine and phenylalanine, the CDR3 is 15 residues long. The DNA has 36 bases, all within the CDR3, and is read from base 1. Cut back by 8 bases and 9 bases, the V and J ends lie 23 bases apart. Looking up the germline V gene yields CDR1 MNHEY and CDR2 SVGEGT. Most CVID patients and most healthy controls were of Caucasian heritage. From each donor, about 5 to 8 ml of heparinized peripheral whole blood was collected. TCRbeta CDR3 repertoires were sequenced from genomic DNA of adults with common variable immune deficiency (CVID) and healthy adult controls. The control group comprised some 22 healthy adult volunteers, approximately twelve female and roughly ten male, aged roughly 23 to 75 years with a mean age of around 37. Diluted blood was subjected to density centrifugation over Hypaque 1077 or Ficoll-Paque for isolation of peripheral blood mononuclear cells. Unsorted mononuclear cells served as the source of genomic DNA, which was extracted either by Qiagen column purification or by a centrifugation-based method.

The V and J segments used are TRBV6-2 or TRBV6-3 and TRBJ2-1; TRBD2 is a possible D gene, resting on 5 matching bases. The TCR was taken from a person aged 18 to 75 in good health. Sequenced: peripheral blood mononuclear cells. The CDR3 protein sequence reads: CASAPPQVTSGEQFF. Incomplete CDR3 DNA: TGTGCCAGCGCGCCCCCCCAGGTAACTAGTGGTGAG.